The source of this T cell receptor (beta chain) is a study of blood T cell repertoires in COVID-19. Study information: T cells, B-cell-depleted T cells, or PBMCs provided the cDNA or gDNA that served as material.

Patients from Seattle were sampled longitudinally, starting during active infection. Sequencing was performed with immunoSEQ multiplex PCR; in TCRdb, only in-frame clones are kept and a portion is missing. The data contain approximately 290,000 clones, 65% to 85% of them singletons. CDR1 is MNHEY and CDR2 is SVGEGT in the germline V gene. The CDR3 runs to 12 residues. Trimming pared 2 bases from V and 14 bases from J, leaving 12 bases between. Sequenced: peripheral blood. This chain uses TRBV6-2 or TRBV6-3 with TRBJ1-4, with D uncertain. This TCR was sampled from a person aged 70 to 85 with COVID-19, enrolled during active disease. The CDR3 coding sequence is TGTGCCAGCAGTTACAGTAACGGGAGGCTGTTTTTT. It yields the protein CASSYSNGRLFF.